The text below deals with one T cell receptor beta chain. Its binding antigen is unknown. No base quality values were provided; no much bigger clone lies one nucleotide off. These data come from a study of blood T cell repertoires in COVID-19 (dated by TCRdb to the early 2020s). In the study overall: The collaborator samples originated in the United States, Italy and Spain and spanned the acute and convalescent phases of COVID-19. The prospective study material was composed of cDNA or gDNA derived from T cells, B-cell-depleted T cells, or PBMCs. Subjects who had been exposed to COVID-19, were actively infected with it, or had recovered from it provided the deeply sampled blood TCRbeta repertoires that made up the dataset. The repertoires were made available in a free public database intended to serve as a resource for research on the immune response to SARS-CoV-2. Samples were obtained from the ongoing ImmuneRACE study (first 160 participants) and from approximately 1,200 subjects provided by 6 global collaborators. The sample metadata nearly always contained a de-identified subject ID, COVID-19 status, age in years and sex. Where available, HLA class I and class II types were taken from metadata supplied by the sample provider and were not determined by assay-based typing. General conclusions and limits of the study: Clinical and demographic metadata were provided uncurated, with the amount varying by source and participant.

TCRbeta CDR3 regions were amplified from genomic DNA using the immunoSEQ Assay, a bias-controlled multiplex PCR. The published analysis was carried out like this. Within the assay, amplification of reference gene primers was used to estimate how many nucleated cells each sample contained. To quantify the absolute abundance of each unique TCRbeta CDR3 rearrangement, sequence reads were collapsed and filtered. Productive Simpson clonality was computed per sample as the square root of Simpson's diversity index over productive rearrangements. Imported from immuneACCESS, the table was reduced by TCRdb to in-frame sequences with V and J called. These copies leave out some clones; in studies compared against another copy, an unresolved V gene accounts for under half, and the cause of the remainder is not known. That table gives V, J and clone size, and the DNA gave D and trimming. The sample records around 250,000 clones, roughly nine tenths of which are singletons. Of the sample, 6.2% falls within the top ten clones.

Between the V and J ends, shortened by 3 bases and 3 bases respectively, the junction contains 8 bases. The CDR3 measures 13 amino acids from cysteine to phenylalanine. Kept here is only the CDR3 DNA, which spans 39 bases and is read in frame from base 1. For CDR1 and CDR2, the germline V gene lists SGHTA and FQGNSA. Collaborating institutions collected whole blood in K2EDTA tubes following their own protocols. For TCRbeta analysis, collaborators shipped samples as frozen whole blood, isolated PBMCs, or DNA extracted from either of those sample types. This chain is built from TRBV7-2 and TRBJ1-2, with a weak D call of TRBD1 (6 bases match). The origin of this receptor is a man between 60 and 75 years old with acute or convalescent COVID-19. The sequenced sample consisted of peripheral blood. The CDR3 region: CASSFPGDYGYTF. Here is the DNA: TGTGCCAGCAGCTTTCCAGGGGACTATGGCTACACCTTC.